A single sample gave rise to the 21 T cell receptor beta chains below, sequenced in a study of beta chain features in type 1 diabetes. Investigators reverse transcribed all isolated RNA, so they sequenced expressed TCRB transcripts. Sequenced by immunoSEQ multiplex PCR; TCRdb stores in-frame clones only, minus some. The top ten hold more than 0.015% of the sample, which has about 360,000 clones, roughly an eighth seen once. The sample was naive CD4+ T cells from blood. Receptor source: a man in his late teens or twenties in good health.

The sample holds a few counts of this clone. This sequence joins TRBV18 and TRBJ1-1; 8 bases match TRBD1. This CDR3 region has 15 residues. From germline, CDR1 is KGHSH and CDR2 LQKENI. With 6 bases clipped from V and 1 base from J, the junction kept 7 bases outside the gene matches. CDR3 DNA sequence: TGTGCCAGCTCGCCTACGACAGGGGAGAACACTGAAGCTTTCTTT. It yields the protein CASSPTTGENTEAFF.

This clone has a handful of counts. The chain couples TRBV25-1 to TRBJ1-1, with a weak D call TRBD1 (5 bases). The V end lost 1 base, the J end lost 5 bases, and 11 bases lay between the germline ends. Germline loops: CDR1 MGHDK, CDR2 SYGVNS. The CDR3 consists of 14 residues. The CDR3, as DNA: TGTGCCAGCAGTGAATCGGGACGGGGGACTGAAGCTTTCTTT. This gives the protein CASSESGRGTEAFF.

The chain is built from TRBV2 and TRBJ2-4; maybe TRBD1 (5 bases). Germline V gives CDR1 SNHLY, CDR2 FYNNEI. This CDR3 has 17 amino acids. V lost 4 bases to trimming and J lost 0 bases, with 16 bases between them. In DNA, the CDR3 is TGTGCCAGCAGTGTTAGCAGGGTGTCAGGAGCCAAAAACATTCAGTACTTC. Translating gives CASSVSRVSGAKNIQYF.

This clone turned up a few times. The chain has TRBV28 and TRBJ1-2; D unclear. Germline loops: CDR1 MDHEN, CDR2 SYDVKM. This CDR3 region has 13 residues. Between the trimmed V and J ends, which lost 6 bases and 4 bases, there was a span of 12 bases. The CDR3 spells CASRPGVGYGYTF. CDR3 DNA: TGTGCCAGCAGACCCGGGGTCGGCTATGGCTACACCTTC.

This clone turned up a few times. The rearrangement joins TRBV5-6 to TRBJ2-1; 8 nucleotides match TRBD1. Germline V lookup: CDR1 SGHDT, CDR2 YYEEEE. CDR3 length equals 15 residues. V shed 0 bases, J shed 7 bases, and the junction held 6 bases outside the gene matches. The CDR3 here is CASSLGQGTANEQFF. Written as DNA, the CDR3 is TGTGCCAGCAGCTTGGGACAGGGGACGGCTAATGAGCAGTTCTTC.

This clone showed up just a few times. The chain combines TRBV4-2 with TRBJ1-2; D unresolved. Trimming took 1 base from V and 7 from J, leaving 16 bases between them. CDR3 size: 15 residues. Per germline, CDR1 LGHNA and CDR2 YNFKEQ. The chain's CDR3 is CASSQGYGAYIGYTF. CDR3 nucleotides: TGTGCCAGCAGCCAAGGCTACGGAGCTTATATTGGCTACACCTTC.

This clone showed up just a few times. This chain connects TRBV6-5 to TRBJ1-1, with D possibly TRBD1 on 6 matching bases. Germline V CDR1 and CDR2: MNHEY, SVGAGI. V shed 0 bases and J shed 4 bases, with 12 bases lying between them. The CDR3 loop spans 15 amino acids. Written as DNA, the CDR3 is TGTGCCAGCAGTTACTCGAAACAGGGTCTCACTGAAGCTTTCTTT. As protein: CASSYSKQGLTEAFF.

The CDR3 sequence: CASSAGLAAAEQFF. The CDR3 DNA sequence: TGTGCCAGCAGCGCGGGACTAGCGGCGGCTGAACAGTTCTTC. This chain links TRBV7-9 with TRBJ2-1; 11 nucleotides match TRBD2. Germline trimming cut 5 bases from V and 13 bases from J; bases unmatched to any gene: 10. CDR1 is SEHNR and CDR2 is FQNEAQ in the germline V gene (reference sequence). CDR3 length equals 14 residues.

This clone occurred a few times. The chain carries TRBV29-1 and TRBJ1-1; possibly TRBD1 for D (5 bases). Germline CDR1 and CDR2: SQVTM and ANQGSEA. This CDR3 comprises 11 residues. Deletions cut 8 bases from V and 5 bases from J, with 12 bases between. In DNA form, the CDR3 reads TGCAGCCAAGGAAAGGGGACTGAAGCTTTCTTT. The encoded protein is CSQGKGTEAFF.

This clone was seen more than once but under ten times. The chain is built from TRBV30 and TRBJ2-1; 9 bases fit TRBD1. Trimming at V came to 3 bases and at J to 3 bases, leaving 9 bases not matched to a gene. Germline CDR1 reads GTSNPN; CDR2 reads SVGIG (reference sequence). This CDR3 spans 16 amino acids. CDR3 protein: CAWSPLTGGGYNEQFF. DNA of the CDR3: TGTGCCTGGAGCCCTCTGACAGGGGGAGGCTACAATGAGCAGTTCTTC.

The table lists this clone with a few counts. The V and J genes are TRBV27 and TRBJ1-1, with TRBD1 as a possible D gene (6 bases). The CDR3 extends over 13 amino acids. Germline CDR1 and CDR2: MNHEY and SMNVEV (reference sequence). Trimming pared 6 bases from V and 1 base from J, leaving 9 bases between. DNA for the CDR3: TGTGCCAGCAGATACAGGGAGAACACTGAAGCTTTCTTT. Translating it yields CASRYRENTEAFF.

This chain connects TRBV13 to TRBJ2-7, with D tentatively TRBD2 (6 bases). Germline values: CDR1 PRHDT, CDR2 FYEKMQ (reference sequence). Between the trimmed V and J ends, which lost 5 bases and 3 bases, there was a span of 20 bases. CDR3 length equals 16 residues. The CDR3: CASSQGGQRRYYEQYF. CDR3 sequence (DNA): TGTGCCAGCAGCCAGGGAGGACAACGACGATACTACGAGCAGTACTTC.

The gene calls are TRBV18 and TRBJ2-4, with TRBD1 identical over 9 bases. The CDR3 runs 14 residues. The V gene's germline CDR1 is KGHSH and CDR2 LQKENI. The V segment lost 3 bases and the J segment 12 bases; nucleotides outside the gene matches: 9. The CDR3 region is CASSPTDRGETQYF. In DNA form, the CDR3 reads TGTGCCAGCTCACCTACAGACAGGGGGGAAACTCAGTACTTC.

This clone turned up a few times. The chain joins TRBV30 to TRBJ1-5; unclear D gene. Germline CDR1 reads GTSNPN; CDR2 reads SVGIG (reference sequence). The CDR3 has 14 residues. V was trimmed by 1 base and J by 1 base, leaving 8 bases between them. CDR3 protein: CAWSDGLSNQPQHF. The CDR3 DNA is TGTGCCTGGAGTGATGGCCTGAGCAATCAGCCCCAGCATTTT.

There are a few counts of this clone. Here the CDR3 DNA reads TGCGCCAGCAGCTTCGACTTGGGCAGGGGGCTTGGTGAAGCTTTCTTT. Translated: CASSFDLGRGLGEAFF. V is TRBV5-1 and J is TRBJ1-1; 8 bases are shared with TRBD1. The CDR3 runs to 16 residues. V was clipped by 2 bases and J by 7 bases; unmatched bases: 13. Per the germline V gene, CDR1 is SGHRS and CDR2 is YFSETQ.

This clone appeared a few times. V usage is TRBV7-7 and J usage is TRBJ2-6; D is perhaps TRBD1 (6 bases). Germline CDR1 reads SSHAT; CDR2 reads FNYEAQ (reference sequence). Trimming shortened V by 5 bases and J by 1 base, and 9 bases separated the two germline ends. The CDR3 is made up of 15 amino acids. The CDR3 loop reads CASSQQGSGANVLTF. CDR3 nucleotide sequence: TGTGCCAGCAGCCAACAGGGTTCTGGGGCCAACGTCCTGACTTTC.

V gene TRBV28 combines with J gene TRBJ2-3, with 8 bases lining up with TRBD2. The CDR3 length is 14 residues. V shed 6 bases, J shed 2 bases, and the junction held 4 bases outside the gene matches. Germline CDR1 is MDHEN and CDR2 is SYDVKM. The CDR3 sequence: CASRVAGNTDTQYF. Written as DNA, the CDR3 is TGTGCCAGCAGGGTAGCGGGGAACACAGATACGCAGTATTTT.

This clone has a handful of counts. J is TRBJ2-7 and V is TRBV7-2; 9 bases map to TRBD1. Germline V gives CDR1 SGHTA, CDR2 FQGNSA. The CDR3 sequence is 15 residues long. V lost 5 bases and J lost 6; bases outside the gene matches: 11. The CDR3 loop reads CASSPTGTGNVEQYF. CDR3 DNA: TGTGCCAGCAGCCCTACCGGGACAGGGAACGTCGAGCAGTACTTC. The full variable domain, rest sourced from reference TRBV7-2 and TRBJ2-7, is GAGVSQSPSNKVTEKGKDVELRCDPISGHTALYWYRQSLGQGLEFLIYFQGNSAPDKSGLPSDRFSAERTGGSVSTLTIQRTQQEDSAVYLCASSPTGTGNVEQYFGPGTRLTVT.

The rearrangement uses TRBV28 and TRBJ2-1; D may be TRBD2 (5 bases). The V gene's germline CDR1 is MDHEN and CDR2 SYDVKM. The CDR3 is 12 residues long. V shed 7 bases and J shed 2 bases, with 6 bases lying between them. DNA for the CDR3: TGTGCCAGCACGAGGGCCTACAATGAGCAGTTCTTC. Translating gives CASTRAYNEQFF.

This clone turned up a few times. The CDR3 spells CASSLVGQAGQETQYF. The CDR3 DNA reads as TGTGCCAGCAGCTTAGTCGGGCAAGCGGGGCAAGAGACCCAGTACTTC. The gene calls are TRBV7-8 and TRBJ2-5; 7 bases map to TRBD2. CDR3 length: 16 residues. V lost 1 base, J lost 2 bases, and 7 bases stayed unmatched. Germline V gene lookup returns CDR1 SGHVS and CDR2 FQNEAQ.

CDR3 bases: TGTGCCAGCAGCTTAGGAGTTCTAGGGGGCATGGGCAATGAGCAGTTCTTC. This codes for CASSLGVLGGMGNEQFF. The chain recombines TRBV7-2 with TRBJ2-1, with 7 bases matching TRBD1. The germline CDR1 and CDR2 sequences are SGHTA and FQGNSA. The CDR3 has 17 amino acids. V lost 1 base and J lost 6; bases outside the gene matches: 12.